Shown below are 24 T cell receptor beta chains from a single sample sequenced in a study of shared clonotypes between healthy human individuals. The data were produced by immunoSEQ multiplex PCR, yet TCRdb's version contains in-frame clones alone and is incomplete. The profile shows hundreds of thousands of clones, less than 80% of them singletons. The sample was PBMCs. The receptors shown here come from a middle-aged woman in good health. Some clones in this sample may be carry-over from other donors' samples.

As for this clone: Since a much larger clone is just one base distant, this may be a read error. This chain connects TRBV18 to TRBJ1-1; D is undetermined. The germline V and J ends were trimmed by 2 bases and 5 bases, with 15 bases remaining between them. Germline V gene sequence: CDR1 KGHSH, CDR2 LQKENI. The CDR3 is 15 amino acids. This CDR3 is CASSPKEIAATEAFF. The CDR3 DNA is TGTGCCAGCTCACCAAAGGAGATCGCCGCTACTGAAGCTTTCTTT.

The V and J genes are TRBV30 and TRBJ1-3; the D gene is possibly TRBD1 (6 bases). V was clipped by 5 bases and J by 3 bases, with 11 bases between them. The CDR3 is 13 amino acids. CDR1 and CDR2 from the germline V gene are GTSNPN and SVGIG (reference sequence). The DNA of the CDR3 is TGTGCCTGGGGGGGCCTCGGTGGAAACACCATATATTTT. It is translated as CAWGGLGGNTIYF.

About this clone: With a far larger clone one base away, a read error is the likely cause. The V gene is TRBV29-1, the J gene TRBJ1-1; 10 positions agree with TRBD1. The CDR3 loop spans 13 amino acids. V lost 7 bases to trimming and J lost 6 bases; unmatched junction nucleotides: 8. Per the germline V gene, CDR1 is SQVTM and CDR2 is ANQGSEA. This CDR3 is CSGGQGRDPEAFF. The CDR3 DNA reads TGCAGCGGGGGACAGGGGAGGGACCCTGAAGCTTTCTTT.

The gene calls are TRBV11-2 and TRBJ2-7; D not resolved. Trimming took 2 bases from V and 4 from J, leaving 3 bases between them. Germline CDR1 reads SGHAT; CDR2 reads FQNNGV. The CDR3 has 11 residues. The CDR3 nucleotides are TGTGCCAGCAGCTTATTTTACGAGCAGTACTTC. Protein: CASSLFYEQYF.

J is TRBJ2-3 and V is TRBV25-1; 11 nucleotides match TRBD2. Germline V CDR1 and CDR2: MGHDK, SYGVNS. The CDR3 totals 16 residues. J gave up 3 bases and V 4 bases, and 6 bases lay outside the gene matches. CDR3 amino acids: CASSATSGSGTDTQYF. CDR3 DNA sequence: TGTGCCAGCAGTGCAACTAGCGGGAGCGGAACAGATACGCAGTATTTT.

This clone was detected only a few times. This sequence joins TRBV19 and TRBJ2-5; no reliable D call. V shed 2 bases and J shed 2 bases, with 9 bases lying between them. CDR3 length: 14 residues. The germline V gene has CDR1 LNHDA and CDR2 SQIVND (reference sequence). The CDR3 spells CASSIKLQQETQYF. CDR3 DNA: TGTGCCAGTAGTATAAAACTACAACAAGAGACCCAGTACTTC. The full variable domain, rest sourced from reference TRBV19 and TRBJ2-5, is DGGITQSPKYLFRKEGQNVTLSCEQNLNHDAMYWYRQDPGQGLRLIYYSQIVNDFQKGDIAEGYSVSREKKESFPLTVTSAQKNPTAFYLCASSIKLQQETQYFGPGTRLLVL.

This chain uses TRBV4-1 with TRBJ2-1, with D unclear. V was pared by 1 base and J by 2 bases, with 15 bases between. This CDR3 has 17 amino acids. The germline V gene has CDR1 MGHRA and CDR2 YSYEKL. The CDR3, as DNA: TGCGCCAGCAGCCAAGGGAGCGCGGCCTCACCCTACAATGAGCAGTTCTTC. This translates into CASSQGSAASPYNEQFF.

CDR3 nucleotide sequence: TGTGCCAGCAGCTTGATCAACGGCCACTCCTATGGCTACACCTTC. As protein: CASSLINGHSYGYTF. V usage is TRBV5-4 and J usage is TRBJ1-2; D is unresolved. CDR1 and CDR2 (germline): SGHNT, YYREEE (reference sequence). The CDR3 sequence is 15 residues long. V was trimmed by 1 base and J by 4 bases, leaving 14 bases between them.

The chain is built from TRBV4-2 and TRBJ2-7; TRBD1 matches at 7 bases. Germline V gene lookup returns CDR1 LGHNA and CDR2 YNFKEQ. This CDR3 comprises 16 residues. V lost 0 bases and J lost 1; bases outside the gene matches: 6. DNA for the CDR3: TGTGCCAGCAGCCAAGACGACAGGGTTATATCCTACGAGCAGTACTTC. Translating gives CASSQDDRVISYEQYF.

The chain is built from TRBV6-5 and TRBJ2-2; 9 nucleotides match TRBD1. This CDR3 has 14 residues. Germline assignment: CDR1 MNHEY and CDR2 SVGAGI. Unmatched junction bases numbered 4, after V lost 6 bases and J lost 5 bases. CDR3 sequence (DNA): TGTGCCAGCAGCCCGGGGACAGGGACCGGGGAGCTGTTTTTT. Protein sequence: CASSPGTGTGELFF.

In this sample, this clone turned up a few times. The chain carries TRBV7-2 and TRBJ2-2, with TRBD2 identical over 8 bases. CDR3 length: 17 amino acids. CDR1 is SGHTA, CDR2 FQGNSA, per germline. The J segment lost 2 bases and the V segment lost 5 bases, leaving 10 bases of the junction unmatched. The CDR3 nucleotides read TGTGCCAGCAGCCCCGGGGGGGCGGGAGGAAACACCGGGGAGCTGTTTTTT. It codes for CASSPGGAGGNTGELFF.

This chain links TRBV2 with TRBJ2-5; D is perhaps TRBD1 (5 bases). From germline, CDR1 is SNHLY and CDR2 FYNNEI. The CDR3 totals 13 residues. V lost 5 bases to trimming and J lost 5 bases, with 12 bases between them. CDR3 sequence (DNA): TGTGCCAGCAGTACCCAGGGTCGCGAGACCCAGTACTTC. Translation: CASSTQGRETQYF.

This clone was seen at least ten times. The rearrangement links TRBV19 to TRBJ2-3, with D perhaps being TRBD1 or TRBD2 (5 bases each). Per the germline V gene, CDR1 is LNHDA and CDR2 is SQIVND (reference sequence). Trimming took off 3 bases at V and 2 bases at J, with 9 bases between the two ends. The CDR3 runs to 14 residues. DNA of the CDR3: TGTGCCAGTAGTATCGGGGCAGACACAGATACGCAGTATTTT. Translation gives CASSIGADTDTQYF.

As for this clone: A read error is likely here: a far larger clone is one base away. The same CDR3 is also encoded by other DNA sequences in this sample. Written as DNA, the CDR3 is TGCAGCGGTCCTCTCCGTCGGGACAGGGAGGACGAAAAACTGTTTTTT. This encodes CSGPLRRDREDEKLFF. V gene TRBV29-1 combines with J gene TRBJ1-4; 9 bases match TRBD1. Germline V CDR1 and CDR2: SQVTM, ANQGSEA. There are 16 residues in the CDR3. J gave up 8 bases and V 7 bases, and 17 bases lay outside the gene matches.

This clone was counted at least ten times. The rearrangement joins TRBV30 to TRBJ2-5; D gene uncertain. The V and J ends lost 1 base and 5 bases respectively, with 11 bases between them. The germline CDR1 and CDR2 sequences are GTSNPN and SVGIG (reference sequence). The CDR3 covers 13 residues. The CDR3 sequence: CAWSDLDRETQYF. The CDR3 DNA is TGTGCCTGGAGTGATTTAGATAGGGAGACCCAGTACTTC.

This clone appeared a single time. The CDR3 sequence: CAIGPDSYEQYF. CDR3 DNA sequence: TGTGCCATCGGCCCGGACAGCTACGAGCAGTACTTC. The chain couples TRBV10-3 to TRBJ2-7, with a weak D call TRBD1 (6 bases). Germline assignment: CDR1 ENHRY and CDR2 SYGVKD. Trimming cost V 8 bases and J 3 bases, with 11 bases left between them. This CDR3 has 12 amino acids.

The rearrangement links TRBV7-8 to TRBJ2-7, with D perhaps TRBD1 or TRBD2 (5 bases each). Per germline, CDR1 SGHVS and CDR2 FQNEAQ. The CDR3 has 15 residues. Deletions cut 5 bases from V and 0 bases from J, with 14 bases between. CDR3 loop: CASSHPGPNSYEQYF. The DNA for the CDR3 is TGTGCCAGCAGCCACCCGGGACCGAACTCCTACGAGCAGTACTTC.

The chain has TRBV4-2 and TRBJ1-1; possible D gene TRBD1, 5 bases. Germline CDR1 reads LGHNA; CDR2 reads YNFKEQ. The CDR3 contains 12 residues. The V end was cut by 10 bases, the J end by 4 bases, with 13 bases between. CDR3 loop: CAIQGVGTEAFF. The CDR3 nucleotides read TGTGCCATCCAGGGTGTCGGCACTGAAGCTTTCTTT.

The chain uses TRBV5-6 and TRBJ2-4; 7 bases match TRBD1. Germline V lookup: CDR1 SGHDT, CDR2 YYEEEE. The junction had 4 bases not matched to a gene; V was cut back by 2 bases and J by 5 bases. This CDR3 has 14 residues. The CDR3 spells CASSFRDRENIQYF. Here the CDR3 DNA reads TGTGCCAGCAGCTTCCGGGACAGAGAAAACATTCAGTACTTC.

The V call is TRBV29-1, the J call TRBJ2-6; D is perhaps TRBD1 or TRBD2 (5 bases each). Trimming cost V 4 bases and J 0 bases, with 10 bases left between them. Per the germline V gene, CDR1 is SQVTM and CDR2 is ANQGSEA. This CDR3 spans 15 amino acids. CDR3 coding DNA: TGCAGCGTTGGGGACCAGAACTCTGGGGCCAACGTCCTGACTTTC. Protein: CSVGDQNSGANVLTF. The full variable domain, with the rest looked up from reference TRBV29-1 and TRBJ2-6, is SAVISQKPSRDICQRGTSLTIQCQVDSQVTMMFWYRQQPGQSLTLIATANQGSEATYESGFVIDKFPISRPNLTFSTLTVSNMSPEDSSIYLCSVGDQNSGANVLTFGAGSRLTVL.

About this clone itself: At one end, the junction sequence differs from germline, possibly due to a read error. Other DNA sequences in this sample translate to the same CDR3. The chain uses TRBV5-4 and TRBJ1-2; the match to TRBD1 covers 7 bases. Per germline, CDR1 SGHNT and CDR2 YYREEE (reference sequence). There are 15 residues in the CDR3. CDR3 loop: CATRQGSLSWDGYTF. Written as DNA, the CDR3 is TGTGCGACTCGACAGGGTTCCTTATCTTGGGATGGCTACACCTTT.

The gene calls are TRBV2 and TRBJ2-3; unclear D gene. The V gene's germline CDR1 is SNHLY and CDR2 FYNNEI. V lost 6 bases and J 0 bases, leaving 7 bases between the germline ends. The CDR3 has 13 amino acids. The CDR3 sequence: CASSNLSTDTQYF. The CDR3 bases are TGTGCCAGCAGCAACCTTAGCACAGATACGCAGTATTTT.

This clone was picked up a small number of times. This sequence joins TRBV28 and TRBJ1-5; 11 bases map to TRBD1. Per the germline V gene, CDR1 is MDHEN and CDR2 is SYDVKM. Trimming took 7 bases from V and 9 from J; bases not matched to a gene: 8. The CDR3 runs to 14 residues. The CDR3 region is CASTAGTGGSPQHF. CDR3 DNA sequence: TGTGCCAGCACCGCGGGGACAGGGGGATCGCCCCAGCATTTT.

CDR3 coding DNA: TGTGCCACCGGACTGACTAGCGGGTCCCTAGGTGTCTACGAGCAGTACTTC. This translates into CATGLTSGSLGVYEQYF. J is TRBJ2-7 and V is TRBV10-3; the match to TRBD2 covers 10 bases. Germline lookup yields CDR1 ENHRY and CDR2 SYGVKD. This CDR3 has 17 amino acids. The V segment lost 10 bases and the J segment 3 bases; nucleotides outside the gene matches: 18.